The clone carrying this T cell receptor beta chain was detected ten times or more. Its antigen is unidentified. Germline assignment: CDR1 MNHEY and CDR2 SMNVEV (reference sequence). V dropped 6 bases and J dropped 3 bases, with 10 bases sitting between them. This CDR3 is 13 amino acids long. RNA transcripts yielded amplified TCR beta CDR3 regions. Researchers ran a first-round RT-PCR on the TCR CDR3 using the HTBI primer set. TCRdb ran MiXCR on the multiplex PCR reads and lists one entry per CDR3 protein. The table lists under 400,000 distinct CDR3 sequences, about 13% of them singletons. This record belongs to a study of T cells in Graves' hyperthyroidism and ophthalmopathy. Study details: Any treatment followed the collection of peripheral blood at initial diagnosis.

Hyperthyroidism patients were newly diagnosed, had disease duration under 2 months, and were aged 18 to 65 years. Study-wide findings and caveats: Median prediction lead before ophthalmopathy onset was around 7 months with the model. Blood shared most expanded thyroid clonotypes above 0.001.

This TCR was recovered from a young woman with Graves' hyperthyroidism. The specimen sequenced was blood. This chain connects TRBV27 to TRBJ2-3; D may be TRBD2 (5 bases). The CDR3 loop reads CASSTDYTDTQYF. In nucleotides, the CDR3 is TGTGCCAGCAGCACTGACTATACAGATACGCAGTATTTT.